This T cell receptor (beta chain) emerged from a study of cytomegalovirus exposure and HLA in healthy donors. Study observations and caveats: The study assumed roughly uniform donor sequencing depth for presence/absence analyses. Likely technical artifact: a cluster of highly shared sequence variants.

It was with 60 Vbeta and 13 Jbeta primers that the PCR ran. The authors' processing: Approximately 86 million unique TCR beta chains, some 9.9 million shared, were counted in a later analysis. This table comes from immunoSEQ multiplex PCR, and its TCRdb copy is limited to in-frame clones, with some not included. The V and J calls and clone size were taken over from that table, and D and trimming were inferred from the DNA. The sample totals over 150,000 clones. Sampled while nominally healthy, donors likely had unrecorded immune exposures. Regarding this clone: The antigen is unknown.

This CDR3 contains 16 residues. Looked up from germline, CDR1 is SGHTA and CDR2 is FQGNSA. The junction had 10 bases not matched to a gene; V was cut back by 5 bases and J by 0 bases. This receptor was obtained from a boy under 18 in good health and CMV-seronegative. What was sequenced was PBMCs. The chain has TRBV7-2 and TRBJ2-7, with 7 bases lining up with TRBD1. In DNA form, the CDR3 reads TGTGCCAGCAGCCGTGGTAAGACAGGGATCTCCTACGAGCAGTACTTC. Its translation is CASSRGKTGISYEQYF.